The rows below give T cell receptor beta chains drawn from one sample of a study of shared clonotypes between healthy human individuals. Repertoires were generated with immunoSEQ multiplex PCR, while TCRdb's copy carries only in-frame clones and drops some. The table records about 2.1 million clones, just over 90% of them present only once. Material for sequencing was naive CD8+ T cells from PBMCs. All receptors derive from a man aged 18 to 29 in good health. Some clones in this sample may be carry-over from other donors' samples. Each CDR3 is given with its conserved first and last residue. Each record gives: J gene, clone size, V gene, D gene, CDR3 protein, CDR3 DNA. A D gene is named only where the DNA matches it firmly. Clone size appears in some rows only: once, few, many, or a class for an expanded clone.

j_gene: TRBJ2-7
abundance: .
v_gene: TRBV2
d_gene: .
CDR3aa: CASSEEIRVEAQYF
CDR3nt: TGTGCCAGCAGTGAAGAAATCAGAGTTGAGGCGCAGTACTTC

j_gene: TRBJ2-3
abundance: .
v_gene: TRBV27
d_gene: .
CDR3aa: CASSLDTTQYF
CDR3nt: TGTGCCAGCAGTCTAGATACGACGCAGTATTTT

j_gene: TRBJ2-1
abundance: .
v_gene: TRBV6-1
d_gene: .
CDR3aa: CASSERIGHLQFF
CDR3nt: TGTGCCAGCAGTGAAAGGATAGGGCACCTCCAGTTCTTC

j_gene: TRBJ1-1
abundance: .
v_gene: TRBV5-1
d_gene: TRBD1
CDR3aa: CASSGGQANTEAFF
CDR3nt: TGCGCCAGCAGCGGAGGACAGGCGAACACTGAAGCTTTCTTT

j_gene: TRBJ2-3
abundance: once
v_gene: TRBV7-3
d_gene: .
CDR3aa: CASSLTGEDADTQYF
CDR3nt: TGTGCCAGCAGCTTAACGGGGGAGGATGCAGATACGCAGTATTTT

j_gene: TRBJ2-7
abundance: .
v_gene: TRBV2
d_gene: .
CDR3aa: CASSDGRYEQYF
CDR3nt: TGTGCCAGCAGTGACGGAAGGTACGAGCAGTACTTC

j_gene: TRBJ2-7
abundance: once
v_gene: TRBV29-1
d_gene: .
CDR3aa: CSVENRDGSYEQYF
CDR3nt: TGCAGCGTTGAAAACCGGGACGGATCCTACGAGCAGTACTTC

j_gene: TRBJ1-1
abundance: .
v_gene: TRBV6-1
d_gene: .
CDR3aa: CASSESGLNTEAFF
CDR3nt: TGTGCCAGCAGTGAATCGGGGCTGAATACTGAAGCTTTCTTT

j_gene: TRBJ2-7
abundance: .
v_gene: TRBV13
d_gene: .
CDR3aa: CASSLLGVEQYF
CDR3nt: TGTGCCAGCAGCTTATTGGGCGTGGAGCAGTACTTC

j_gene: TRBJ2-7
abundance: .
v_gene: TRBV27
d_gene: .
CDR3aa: CASSGQRTYEQYF
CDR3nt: TGTGCCAGCAGTGGACAGAGAACCTACGAGCAGTACTTC

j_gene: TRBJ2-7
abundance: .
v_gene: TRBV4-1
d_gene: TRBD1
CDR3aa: CASSPTGTGYYEQYF
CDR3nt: TGCGCCAGCAGCCCCACCGGGACAGGGTACTACGAGCAGTACTTC

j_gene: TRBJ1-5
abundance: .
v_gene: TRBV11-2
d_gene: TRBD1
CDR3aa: CASSPQGDQPQHF
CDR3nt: TGTGCCAGCAGTCCCCAGGGGGATCAGCCCCAGCATTTT

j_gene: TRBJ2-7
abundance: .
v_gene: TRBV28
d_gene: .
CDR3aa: CASSPGTLPPYEQYF
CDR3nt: TGTGCCAGCAGTCCCGGGACACTGCCTCCCTACGAGCAGTACTTC

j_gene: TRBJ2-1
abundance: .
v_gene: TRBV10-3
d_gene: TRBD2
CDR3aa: CAIKETSGIYNEQFF
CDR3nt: TGTGCCATCAAGGAGACTAGCGGGATTTACAATGAGCAGTTCTTC

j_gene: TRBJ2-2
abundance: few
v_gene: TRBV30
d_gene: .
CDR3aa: CASNTGELFF
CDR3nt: TGTGCCTCGAACACCGGGGAGCTGTTTTTT

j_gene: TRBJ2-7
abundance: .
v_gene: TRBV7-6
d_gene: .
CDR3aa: CASSLSDRWDEQYF
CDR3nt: TGTGCCAGCAGCTTGTCGGACCGCTGGGACGAGCAGTACTTC

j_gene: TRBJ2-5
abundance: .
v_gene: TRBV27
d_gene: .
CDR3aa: CASSLIGEETQYF
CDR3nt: TGTGCCAGCAGTTTAATTGGGGAAGAGACCCAGTACTTC

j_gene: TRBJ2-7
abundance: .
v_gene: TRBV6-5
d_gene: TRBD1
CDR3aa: CASSPGGTYEQYF
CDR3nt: TGTGCCAGCAGTCCAGGGGGCACCTACGAGCAGTACTTC

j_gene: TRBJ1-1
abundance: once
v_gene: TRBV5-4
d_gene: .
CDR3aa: CASSLGGTVNTEAFF
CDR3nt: TGTGCCAGCAGCTTGGGGGGGACGGTGAACACTGAAGCTTTCTTT

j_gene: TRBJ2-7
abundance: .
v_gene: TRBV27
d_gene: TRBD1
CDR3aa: CATRGLSAGGFYEQYF
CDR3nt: TGTGCCACGAGAGGGCTGTCAGCAGGGGGCTTTTACGAGCAGTACTTC

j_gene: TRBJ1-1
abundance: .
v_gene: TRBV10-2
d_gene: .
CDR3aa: CASSEGGTSTEAFF
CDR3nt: TGCGCCAGCAGTGAAGGCGGTACGTCCACTGAAGCTTTCTTT

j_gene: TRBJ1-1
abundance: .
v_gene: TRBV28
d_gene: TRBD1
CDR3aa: CASSPRTGGTEAFF
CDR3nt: TGTGCCAGCAGCCCACGGACAGGGGGGACTGAAGCTTTCTTT

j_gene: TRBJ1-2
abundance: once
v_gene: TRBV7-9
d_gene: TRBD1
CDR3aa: CASSARGSPTYGYTF
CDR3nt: TGTGCCAGCAGCGCCAGGGGGTCCCCGACTTATGGCTACACCTTC

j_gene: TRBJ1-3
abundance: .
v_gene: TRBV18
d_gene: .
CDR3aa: CASSPPSAPGNTIYF
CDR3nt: TGTGCCAGCTCACCACCCTCGGCCCCTGGAAACACCATATATTTT

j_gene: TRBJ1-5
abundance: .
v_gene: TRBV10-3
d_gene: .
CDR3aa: CATGATERSNQPQHF
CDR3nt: TGTGCCACCGGTGCGACAGAGAGATCCAATCAGCCCCAGCATTTT

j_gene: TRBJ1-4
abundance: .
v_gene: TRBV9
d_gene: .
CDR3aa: CASSGDNEKLFF
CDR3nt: TGTGCCAGCAGCGGGGATAATGAAAAACTGTTTTTT

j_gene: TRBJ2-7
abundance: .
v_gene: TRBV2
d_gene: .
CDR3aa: CASSRLIGNPYEQYF
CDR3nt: TGTGCCAGCAGTCGGCTGATTGGCAACCCCTACGAGCAGTACTTC

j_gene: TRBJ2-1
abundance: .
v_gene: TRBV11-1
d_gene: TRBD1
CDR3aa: CASRGRGGTLNEQFF
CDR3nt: TGTGCCAGCAGAGGGAGAGGGGGCACCCTCAATGAGCAGTTCTTC

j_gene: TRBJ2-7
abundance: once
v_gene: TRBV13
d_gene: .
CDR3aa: CASSLGNGGAYEQYF
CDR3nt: TGTGCCAGCAGCTTAGGTAACGGGGGCGCGTACGAGCAGTACTTC

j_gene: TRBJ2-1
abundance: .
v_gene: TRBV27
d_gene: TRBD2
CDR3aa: CASSRLAGVVDEQFF
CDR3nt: TGTGCCAGCAGCCGACTAGCGGGAGTTGTAGATGAGCAGTTCTTC

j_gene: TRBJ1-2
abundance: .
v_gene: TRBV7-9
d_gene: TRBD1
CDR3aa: CASSSGTGWVNYGYTF
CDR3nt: TGTGCCAGCAGTTCCGGGACAGGGTGGGTTAACTATGGCTACACCTTC

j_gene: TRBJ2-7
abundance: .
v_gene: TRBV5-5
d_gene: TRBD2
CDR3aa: CASTEGLGPLEQYF
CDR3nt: TGTGCCAGCACCGAGGGACTAGGGCCTCTCGAGCAGTACTTC

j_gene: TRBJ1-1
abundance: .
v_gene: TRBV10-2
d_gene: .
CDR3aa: CASRQGSEAFF
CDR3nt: TGCGCCAGCAGGCAGGGGTCTGAAGCTTTCTTT

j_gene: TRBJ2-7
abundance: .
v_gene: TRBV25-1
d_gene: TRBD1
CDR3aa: CASMETGFSYEQYF
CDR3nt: TGTGCCAGCATGGAGACAGGGTTCTCCTACGAGCAGTACTTC

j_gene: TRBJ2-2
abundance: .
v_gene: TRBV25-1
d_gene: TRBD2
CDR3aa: CAGGSVTGELFF
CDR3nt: TGTGCGGGGGGGTCGGTGACCGGGGAGCTGTTTTTT

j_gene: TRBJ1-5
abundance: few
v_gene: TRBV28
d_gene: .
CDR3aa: CASRAGRSNQPQHF
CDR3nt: TGTGCCAGCAGGGCGGGACGGTCCAATCAGCCCCAGCATTTT

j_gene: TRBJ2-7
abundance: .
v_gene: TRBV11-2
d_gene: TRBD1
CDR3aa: CASSPDPGGYEQYF
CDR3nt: TGTGCCAGCAGCCCCGACCCAGGGGGCTACGAGCAGTACTTC

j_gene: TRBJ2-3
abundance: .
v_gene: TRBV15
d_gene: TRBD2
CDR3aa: CATSPNPGGTTDTQYF
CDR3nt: TGTGCCACCAGCCCCAATCCGGGGGGTACCACAGATACGCAGTATTTT

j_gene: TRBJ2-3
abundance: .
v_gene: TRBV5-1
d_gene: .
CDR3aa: CASSLTVPWNHTQYF
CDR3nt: TGCGCCAGCAGCTTGACAGTCCCTTGGAATCATACGCAGTATTTT

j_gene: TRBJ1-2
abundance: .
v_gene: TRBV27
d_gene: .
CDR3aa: CASSLRGNYGYTF
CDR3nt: TGTGCCAGCAGTTTAAGAGGGAACTATGGCTACACCTTC

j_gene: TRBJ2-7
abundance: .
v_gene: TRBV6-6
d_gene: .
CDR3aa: CASSYSRYEQYF
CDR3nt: TGTGCCAGCAGTTACTCGAGGTACGAGCAGTACTTC

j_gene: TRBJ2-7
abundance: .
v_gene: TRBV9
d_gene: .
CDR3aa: CASSVAPEGGYEQYF
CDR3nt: TGTGCCAGCAGCGTAGCCCCGGAGGGGGGCTACGAGCAGTACTTC

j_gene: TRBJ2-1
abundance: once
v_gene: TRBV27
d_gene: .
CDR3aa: CASSPGWEQFF
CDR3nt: TGTGCCAGCAGCCCTGGCTGGGAGCAGTTCTTC

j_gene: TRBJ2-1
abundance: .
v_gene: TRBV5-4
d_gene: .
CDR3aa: CASSAGDEQFF
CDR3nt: TGTGCCAGCAGCGCGGGTGATGAGCAGTTCTTC

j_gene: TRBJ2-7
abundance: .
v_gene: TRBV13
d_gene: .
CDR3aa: CASSSRAVRARSEQYF
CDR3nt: TGTGCCAGCAGCTCCCGCGCCGTGCGGGCTAGAAGCGAGCAGTACTTC

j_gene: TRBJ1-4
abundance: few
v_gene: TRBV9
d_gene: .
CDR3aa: CASSVYRDDNEKLFF
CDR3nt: TGTGCCAGCAGCGTCTACAGGGACGATAATGAAAAACTGTTTTTT

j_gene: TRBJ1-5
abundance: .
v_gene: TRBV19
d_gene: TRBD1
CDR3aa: CASSMGQYSNQPQHF
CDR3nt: TGTGCCAGTAGTATGGGACAGTATAGCAATCAGCCCCAGCATTTT

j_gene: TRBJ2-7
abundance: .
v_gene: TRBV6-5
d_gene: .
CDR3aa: CASSYSAPAAYEQYF
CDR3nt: TGTGCCAGCAGTTACTCGGCTCCCGCCGCCTACGAGCAGTACTTC

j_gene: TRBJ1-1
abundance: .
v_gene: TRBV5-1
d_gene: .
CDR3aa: CASSLARTGGTEAFF
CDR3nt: TGCGCCAGCAGCTTGGCCAGGACTGGGGGGACTGAAGCTTTCTTT

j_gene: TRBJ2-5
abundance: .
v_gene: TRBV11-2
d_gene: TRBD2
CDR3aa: CASSRPSGSRETQYF
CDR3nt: TGTGCCAGCAGCAGGCCTAGCGGGAGCCGAGAGACCCAGTACTTC

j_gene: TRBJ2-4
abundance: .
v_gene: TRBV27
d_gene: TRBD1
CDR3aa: CASRSRQGEDIQYF
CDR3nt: TGTGCCAGCAGATCGAGACAGGGCGAAGACATTCAGTACTTC

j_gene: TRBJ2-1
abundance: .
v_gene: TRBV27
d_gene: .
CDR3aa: CASSLGSGYNEQFF
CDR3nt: TGTGCCAGCAGTTTGGGTAGCGGCTACAATGAGCAGTTCTTC

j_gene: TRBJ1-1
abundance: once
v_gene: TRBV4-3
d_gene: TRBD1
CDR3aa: CASSQGQGDTEAFF
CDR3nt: TGCGCCAGCAGCCAAGGACAGGGCGACACTGAAGCTTTCTTT

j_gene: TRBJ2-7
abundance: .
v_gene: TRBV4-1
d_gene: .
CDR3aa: CASSRLTSGYEQYF
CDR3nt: TGCGCCAGCAGCCGTCTGACTAGTGGGTACGAGCAGTACTTC

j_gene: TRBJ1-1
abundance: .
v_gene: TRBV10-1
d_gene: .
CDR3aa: CASRAGSNTEAFF
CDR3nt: TGCGCCAGCAGGGCGGGGTCGAACACTGAAGCTTTCTTT

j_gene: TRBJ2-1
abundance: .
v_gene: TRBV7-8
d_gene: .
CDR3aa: CASSVGGRNNEQFF
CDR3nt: TGTGCCAGCAGCGTCGGGGGGCGAAACAATGAGCAGTTCTTC

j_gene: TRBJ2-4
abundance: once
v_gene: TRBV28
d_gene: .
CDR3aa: CASSKPSELAKNIQYF
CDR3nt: TGTGCCAGCAGTAAACCATCGGAACTAGCCAAAAACATTCAGTACTTC